The clone carrying this T cell receptor beta chain was detected a few times. This sample is drawn from a study of PD-L1 blockade in urothelial cancer. Study at large: Atezolizumab (1,200 mg intravenously every 3 weeks) began in the mid-2010s for patients. Bladder-origin urothelial cancer in males covered twenty-five of 29 patients.

Germline loops: CDR1 LNHDA, CDR2 SQIVND (reference sequence). V lost 4 bases to trimming and J lost 4 bases; unmatched junction nucleotides: 3. The CDR3 extends over 13 amino acids. Documented time point: pretreatment peripheral blood. The cohort comprised individuals with locally advanced or metastatic urothelial carcinoma. Each patient supplied 1 to 8 pretreatment and on-treatment samples. Some clones are missing from TCRdb's copy, which holds only in-frame ones; the method was immunoSEQ multiplex PCR. The sample lists over 75,000 clones; more than 70% were seen once. The chain has TRBV19 and TRBJ2-5; 7 bases are a match to TRBD1. The receptor was isolated from a man between 60 and 75 years old with urothelial cancer. Sequenced here: PBMCs, sampled around atezolizumab (anti-PD-L1) treatment. CDR3: CASSTHRGETQYF. CDR3 in DNA: TGTGCCAGTAGTACCCACAGGGGAGAGACCCAGTACTTC.